This T cell receptor (beta chain) is from a study of T cell responses to AZD1222 COVID-19 vaccine. Profiling relied on immunoSEQ multiplex PCR, and the TCRdb table lists in-frame clones only, not all of them. The data hold around 160,000 clones, with 80% to 90% observed a single time. There are 16 residues in the CDR3. The germline V and J ends were trimmed by 4 bases and 0 bases, with 14 bases remaining between them. CDR1 and CDR2 (germline): SGDLS, YYNGEE. The TCR originated in an adult in good health. V usage is TRBV9 and J usage is TRBJ1-3; D gene unclear. The material sequenced was peripheral blood, taken on day 0 of AZD1222 vaccination. The CDR3 loop is CASSPRGHNSGNTIYF. CDR3 nucleotides: TGTGCCAGCAGCCCCCGAGGGCACAACTCTGGAAACACCATATATTTT.